The 24 T cell receptor beta chains below come from one sample, sequenced in a study of CD8+ T cells in alopecia areata (dated 2018 in TCRdb). The method was the immunoSEQ multiplex PCR assay. For TCR sequencing, RNA was extracted from every sample and reverse transcribed into cDNA to serve as template. Held by TCRdb, this immuneACCESS table contains in-frame sequences only and omits some clones. Under half of the omission traces to an unresolved V gene where checked; the cause of the rest is unknown. The sample table records about 200,000 clones; around 65% of these occur just once. The top ten clonotypes cover 4% to 5% of the sample. The time point label corresponds to: less than five weeks on oral tofacitinib. Explained via the paper, the treatment or condition label denotes: oral pan-JAK inhibitor, 5-10 mg twice daily. Sequenced here: CD4+ T cells sorted from blood, sampled at week 4, from a patient treated with tofacitinib. The receptors were sampled from a human donor with alopecia areata.

The chain joins TRBV5-1 to TRBJ2-1; unclear D gene. The CDR3 loop spans 13 amino acids. With 5 bases removed from V and 8 bases from J, the gap between germline ends came to 14 bases. Germline CDR1 and CDR2: SGHRS and YFSETQ. The DNA for the CDR3 is TGCGCCAGCAGTACCAGGCAGAGTGATGAGCAGTTCTTC. Its translation is CASSTRQSDEQFF.

This clone occurred a few times. The chain joins TRBV2 to TRBJ2-1; perhaps TRBD1 as D (5 bases). Germline values: CDR1 SNHLY, CDR2 FYNNEI. The CDR3 totals 14 residues. Trimming removed 3 bases at V and 3 bases at J, with 9 bases between. CDR3 coding DNA: TGTGCCAGCAGTGAGAGAAGGGGCTACAATGAGCAGTTCTTC. Amino acids: CASSERRGYNEQFF.

This chain connects TRBV5-1 to TRBJ2-5; 8 positions agree with TRBD1. Per germline, CDR1 SGHRS and CDR2 YFSETQ. The CDR3 sequence is 13 residues long. The junction had 7 bases not matched to a gene; V was cut back by 7 bases and J by 5 bases. CDR3 residues: CASGPTGGETQYF. DNA of the CDR3: TGCGCCAGCGGCCCTACAGGGGGGGAGACCCAGTACTTC.

The chain couples TRBV5-4 to TRBJ2-3; weak D call: TRBD2 (6 bases). This CDR3 contains 14 residues. V lost 0 bases, J lost 4 bases, and 9 bases lay in between. CDR1 and CDR2 from the germline V gene are SGHNT and YYREEE (reference sequence). Written as DNA, the CDR3 is TGTGCCAGCAGCTTGGTCGGGGGAGCAGATACGCAGTATTTT. Protein product: CASSLVGGADTQYF.

J is TRBJ1-2 and V is TRBV6-5; the D is unclear. The V gene lost 6 bases and the J gene lost 0 bases, with 8 bases spanning the gap. Germline CDR1 is MNHEY and CDR2 is SVGAGI. CDR3 length: 13 residues. The CDR3 here is CASREVTNYGYTF. Written as DNA, the CDR3 is TGTGCCAGCAGAGAAGTAACTAACTATGGCTACACCTTC.

V is TRBV7-2 and J is TRBJ1-2; 8 positions match TRBD1. The CDR3 extends over 17 amino acids. V shed 1 base and J 8 bases; nucleotides not matched to a gene: 15. Germline CDR1 SGHTA, CDR2 FQGNSA. CDR3: CASSLGAGTGSVRGYTF. The DNA for the CDR3 is TGTGCCAGCAGCTTAGGCGCCGGGACAGGCAGCGTCCGGGGCTACACCTTC.

The chain uses TRBV9 and TRBJ1-1; D call uncertain. This CDR3 comprises 13 residues. Germline CDR1 is SGDLS and CDR2 is YYNGEE. V was trimmed by 0 bases and J by 5 bases, leaving 8 bases between them. CDR3 region: CASSVAGLTEAFF. CDR3 nucleotide sequence: TGTGCCAGCAGCGTAGCGGGGTTGACTGAAGCTTTCTTT.

The V call is TRBV5-1, the J call TRBJ1-4; tentative D call: TRBD1 (6 bases). CDR1 is SGHRS, CDR2 YFSETQ, per germline. The CDR3 is 15 amino acids. Trimming cost V 0 bases and J 2 bases, with 8 bases left between them. The CDR3 DNA follows: TGCGCCAGCAGCTTGGGACAGGCTACTAATGAAAAACTGTTTTTT. Translation: CASSLGQATNEKLFF.

J is TRBJ2-5 and V is TRBV7-2; no definite D call. The CDR3 has 15 residues. The V gene's germline CDR1 is SGHTA and CDR2 FQGNSA. V gave up 6 bases and J gave up 5 bases, with 19 bases separating them. DNA of the CDR3: TGTGCCAGCAGTTCTAGTTCAACTATACTGGAGACCCAGTACTTC. Translated: CASSSSSTILETQYF.

V usage is TRBV9 and J usage is TRBJ1-2, with D perhaps TRBD1 (5 bases). The germline V gene encodes CDR1 SGDLS and CDR2 YYNGEE. V lost 4 bases to trimming and J lost 1 base, with 17 bases between them. CDR3 length: 16 residues. CDR3 in DNA: TGTGCCAGCAGCAAGGGGAGAGGGTTGAGTAACTATGGCTACACCTTC. As protein: CASSKGRGLSNYGYTF.

The J gene is TRBJ2-5, the V gene TRBV9; TRBD1 is a possible D gene (6 bases). This CDR3 has 16 residues. The V gene's germline CDR1 is SGDLS and CDR2 YYNGEE. Trimming stripped 3 bases from V and 5 bases from J, with 20 bases between. For the CDR3, the DNA is TGTGCCAGCAGCGGACAGGTTTCACAAAGAGGGGAGACCCAGTACTTC. Amino acids: CASSGQVSQRGETQYF. The complete variable domain, with remaining parts taken from reference TRBV9 and TRBJ2-5, reads DSGVTQTPKHLITATGQRVTLRCSPRSGDLSVYWYQQSLDQGLQFLIQYYNGEERAKGNILERFSAQQFPDLHSELNLSSLELGDSALYFCASSGQVSQRGETQYFGPGTRLLVL.

This clone was seen a few times. The chain employs TRBV30 and TRBJ1-1; D gene unclear. Germline CDR1 is GTSNPN and CDR2 is SVGIG (reference sequence). V lost 2 bases to trimming and J lost 1 base, with 11 bases between them. CDR3 size: 14 residues. The CDR3 loop is CAWSYTGKNTEAFF. CDR3 nucleotides: TGTGCCTGGAGTTACACCGGTAAGAACACTGAAGCTTTCTTT.

The sample holds one count of this clone. The V gene is TRBV30, the J gene TRBJ1-2; maybe TRBD1 (5 bases). There are 14 residues in the CDR3. V dropped 3 bases and J dropped 7 bases, with 18 bases sitting between them. Germline CDR1 reads GTSNPN; CDR2 reads SVGIG (reference sequence). The CDR3 DNA reads TGTGCCTGGAGGGGTGACCCTCCCGGGGCTGGCTACACCTTC. Its protein product is CAWRGDPPGAGYTF.

The chain carries TRBV18 and TRBJ2-7; tentatively, D is TRBD1 (5 bases). Trimming took off 6 bases at V and 1 base at J, with 16 bases between the two ends. The germline gives CDR1 KGHSH, CDR2 LQKENI. The CDR3 is 15 residues long. CDR3 in amino acids: CASSPKAGWSYEQYF. CDR3 nucleotides: TGTGCCAGCTCCCCGAAGGCAGGGTGGTCCTACGAGCAGTACTTC.

This chain connects TRBV5-1 to TRBJ2-7, with 10 bases lining up with TRBD2. The CDR3 extends over 13 amino acids. Looked up from germline, CDR1 is SGHRS and CDR2 is YFSETQ. Germline trimming cut 6 bases from V and 5 bases from J; bases unmatched to any gene: 5. The CDR3 loop is CASTTGTSDEQYF. The CDR3 nucleotides read TGCGCCAGCACGACCGGGACTAGCGACGAGCAGTACTTC.

Turning to this clone: The sample carries other DNA sequences with the same CDR3. The rearrangement joins TRBV7-2 to TRBJ2-2; TRBD1 aligns across 10 bases. The length of the CDR3 is 16 residues. Germline V gene data show CDR1 as SGHTA and CDR2 as FQGNSA. V shed 5 bases, J shed 5 bases, and the junction held 8 bases outside the gene matches. The DNA for the CDR3 is TGTGCCAGCAGCCCACGACAGGGGGCGTTAACCGGGGAGCTGTTTTTT. Amino acids: CASSPRQGALTGELFF.

J is TRBJ1-2 and V is TRBV5-6; no definite D call. Trimming left V 5 bases short and J 5 bases short, with 13 bases between. The length of the CDR3 is 13 residues. Looked up from germline, CDR1 is SGHDT and CDR2 is YYEEEE. CDR3 region: CASSSKAQYGYTF. The CDR3 DNA is TGTGCCAGCAGTTCGAAAGCCCAGTATGGCTACACCTTC.

V gene TRBV15 combines with J gene TRBJ1-6; no clear D. The CDR3 spans 15 residues. In germline, CDR1 is LNHNV, CDR2 YYDKDF (reference sequence). V lost 0 bases to trimming and J lost 8 bases, with 11 bases between them. The CDR3 bases are TGTGCCACCAGCAGAGATCGGGCAGCTCATTCACCCCTCCACTTT. As protein: CATSRDRAAHSPLHF. Full variable domain (rest looked up from reference TRBV15 and TRBJ1-6): DAMVIQNPRYQVTQFGKPVTLSCSQTLNHNVMYWYQQKSSQAPKLLFHYYDKDFNNEADTPDNFQSRRPNTSFCFLDIRSPGLGDTAMYLCATSRDRAAHSPLHFGNGTRLTVT.

The rearrangement uses TRBV6-1 and TRBJ2-5, with D possibly matching TRBD2 (5 bases). The end of the DNA is better explained by TRBJ2-7, so the J call may be wrong. This CDR3 has 15 residues. From germline, CDR1 is MNHNS and CDR2 SASEGT. The CDR3 coding sequence is TGTGCCAGCAGTGAAGCGTGGGGAAGCGGCTACGAGCAGTACTTC. Residues: CASSEAWGSGYEQYF.

In DNA form, the CDR3 reads TGTGCCAGCAGAAGGACAGGGATCCCCTCTGGGGCCAACGTCCTGACTTTC. Translation gives CASRRTGIPSGANVLTF. The rearrangement joins TRBV7-9 to TRBJ2-6; 8 positions agree with TRBD1. The V gene end was trimmed by 6 bases and the J gene end by 0 bases; junction bases not matched to a gene: 7. Germline CDR1 reads SEHNR; CDR2 reads FQNEAQ (reference sequence). The CDR3 runs 17 residues.

This clone was observed a handful of times. The chain couples TRBV29-1 to TRBJ2-7, with D perhaps given as TRBD1 or TRBD2 (6 bases each). Germline assignment: CDR1 SQVTM and CDR2 ANQGSEA. The CDR3 contains 12 residues. The ends were cut back, 6 bases at V and 3 bases at J, with 12 bases in the middle. The CDR3 reads CSVGGGGYEQYF. In nucleotides, the CDR3 is TGCAGCGTCGGAGGAGGGGGCTACGAGCAGTACTTC.

The chain joins TRBV7-9 to TRBJ1-2; D unclear. The CDR3 length is 13 residues. Trimming cost V 5 bases and J 2 bases, with 9 bases left between them. CDR1 and CDR2 from the germline V gene are SEHNR and FQNEAQ (reference sequence). The CDR3 nucleotides are TGTGCCAGCAGCACGACGGAGAACTATGGCTACACCTTC. This encodes CASSTTENYGYTF.

This clone has only one observation. V and J are TRBV30 and TRBJ1-5; a weak D match, TRBD1 (6 bases). V lost 8 bases and J lost 0, with 11 bases in between. CDR3 length: 13 amino acids. Germline V gene data show CDR1 as GTSNPN and CDR2 as SVGIG (reference sequence). CDR3 DNA sequence: TGTGCCGCCCAGGGGTATAGCAATCAGCCCCAGCATTTT. Translation: CAAQGYSNQPQHF.

This clone was seen a handful of times. The chain recombines TRBV11-2 with TRBJ1-1; D ambiguous. Looked up from germline, CDR1 is SGHAT and CDR2 is FQNNGV. The CDR3 runs 13 residues. The germline V and J ends were trimmed by 5 bases and 1 base, with 8 bases remaining between them. CDR3 amino acids: CASSVTENTEAFF. CDR3 nucleotide sequence: TGTGCCAGCAGCGTTACAGAGAACACTGAAGCTTTCTTT.